This TCR beta chain was documented in a study of shared clonotypes between healthy human individuals. This table comes from immunoSEQ multiplex PCR, and its TCRdb copy is limited to in-frame clones, with some not included. The table records about 750,000 clones, around 92% of them present only once. Naive CD8 cells lacked CD45RO, underwent positive selection for CCR7 and left out terminally differentiated effector memory CD45RA+ cells. The healthy adult donors were HIV-negative and reported no recent acute infections or vaccinations. V lost 3 bases to trimming and J lost 2 bases, with 10 bases between them. The CDR3 totals 14 residues. The V gene's germline CDR1 is MGHRA and CDR2 YSYEKL.

The clonotype comes from a man aged 25 to 45 in good health. This chain connects TRBV4-1 to TRBJ2-5; D is perhaps TRBD2 (6 bases). Material: naive CD8+ T cells sorted from blood. The CDR3 protein is CASSQLGRQETQYF. The CDR3 nucleotides read TGCGCCAGCAGCCAGCTTGGGAGGCAAGAGACCCAGTACTTC.